Listed below are T cell receptor beta chains from one sample, sequenced in a study of control samples from healthy donors and cancer patients. The repertoire was sequenced with immunoSEQ multiplex PCR; TCRdb's copy has only in-frame clones and lacks some. The sample has tens of thousands of clones; 82% are singletons. The sequenced sample consisted of blood. These TCRs come from a woman aged 60-75 years in good health. The CDR3 runs from the conserved cysteine through the conserved F or W.

V gene,J gene,CDR3 protein
TRBV7-9,TRBJ2-1,CASLHTMVGLNEQFF
TRBV7-2,TRBJ2-5,CASSQSGSQETQYF
TRBV18,TRBJ1-4,CASSPRKEEKLFF
TRBV4-3,TRBJ1-5,CASSQALKQNSNQPQHF
TRBV7-9,TRBJ1-5,CASSWGQGSNQPQHF
TRBV28,TRBJ1-5,CASSLTGNQPQHF
TRBV7-8,TRBJ2-1,CASSLGGLGEGEQFF
TRBV5-1,TRBJ2-6,CASSWQGLGDVLTF
TRBV12-3/TRBV12-4,TRBJ2-1,CASSLGLYNEQFF
TRBV10-3,TRBJ2-5,CAISVSLAGGETQYF
TRBV5-4,TRBJ1-6,CASSPQGTANSPLHF
TRBV18,TRBJ1-3,CASSPSMPGASGNTIYF
TRBV6-1,TRBJ2-7,CASSEQSGGYYEQYF
TRBV29-1,TRBJ2-1,CSVVLLAGSSYNEQFF
TRBV15,TRBJ1-5,CATSRGDGGYQPQHF
TRBV7-9,TRBJ2-6,CASSLVALSGANVLTF
TRBV29-1,TRBJ2-5,CSVVGSASGNQETQYF
TRBV27,TRBJ2-7,CASSFAGVGEQYF
TRBV18,TRBJ2-1,CASSPDKAGEQFF
TRBV5-8,TRBJ1-6,CASSSNKKDRGISPLHF
TRBV9,TRBJ2-5,CASSPVWGVWETQYF
TRBV5-1,TRBJ2-7,CASSVTSGLEQYF
TRBV5-1,TRBJ1-2,CASSGGERSDGYTF
TRBV6-5,TRBJ2-5,CASSSGGSGETQYF
TRBV27,TRBJ1-5,CASRSTGSNQPQHF
TRBV6-1,TRBJ2-7,CASSDGGRRYEQYF
TRBV2,TRBJ1-5,CASTGDSNQPQHF
TRBV28,TRBJ1-4,CASSLGTVDNEKLFF
TRBV7-9,TRBJ2-7,CASSFTGGADEQYF
TRBV5-5,TRBJ1-4,CASTPEGAGEKLFF
TRBV10-2,TRBJ1-1,CASTQTVAEAFF
TRBV20-1,TRBJ1-2,CSARRQTERTF
TRBV4-1,TRBJ1-1,CASSQGTALSTEAFF
TRBV5-5,TRBJ1-2,CASSGPAPSNYGYTF
TRBV6-5,TRBJ2-7,CATNTGMWYEQYF
TRBV2,TRBJ1-2,CASSLGQGLGGYTF
TRBV24-1,TRBJ2-1,CATSDARQGIFNEQFF
TRBV18,TRBJ1-2,CASSPLPISTYGYTF
TRBV12-3/TRBV12-4,TRBJ2-7,CASSLGTLYEQYF
TRBV19,TRBJ1-4,CASSGPGTGNEKLFF
TRBV14,TRBJ2-7,CAGLFPAGGAIYEQYF
TRBV4-3,TRBJ1-1,CASSQRTGETEAFF
TRBV15,TRBJ2-7,CATSSTQGTKREQYF
TRBV5-1,TRBJ2-7,CASSLTWGPSYEQYF
TRBV6-5,TRBJ1-5,CASRGGRSQPQHF
TRBV9,TRBJ2-1,CASSVVWSTYNEQFF
TRBV2,TRBJ2-3,CASGRLAGVTDTQYF
TRBV7-9,TRBJ1-1,CASSSQGNTEAFF